The T cell receptor (beta chain) described here comes from a study of CXCR3-negative and CXCR3-positive naive CD8 T cells. Naive CD8+ T cells were CD45RO-CCR7+CD27+CD95-. The CDR3 covers 15 residues. CDR1 SGDLS and CDR2 YYNGEE come from the germline V gene. A note on this clonotype: The antigen is not known.

5' RACE that incorporated UMI labels was used to prepare the TRB cDNA libraries. From the 5' RACE reads, TCRdb lists one entry per CDR3 protein and no DNA. Its clone listing holds more than 50,000 distinct CDR3 sequences. Study-wide points: Similar TRBV-TRBJ usage characterized naive CXCR3-negative and CXCR3-positive cells; memory cells differed. CXCR3-positive naive cells carried more hydrophobic TRB CDR3s than CXCR3-negative ones.

This sequence was found in a human donor in good health. Some clones in this sample may be carry-over from other donors' samples. Sequenced: naive CXCR3- CD8+ T cells from blood. Subset given: CD45RO-CCR7+CD27+CD95- naive CD8+ T cells lacking CXCR3 (TNR3-). The chain links TRBV9 to TRBJ1-3; TCRdb's D call, TRBD1, is unchecked because there is no DNA. The CDR3 spells CASSPERQGGNTIYF.